This passage covers 22 T cell receptor beta chains from one sample sequenced in a study of T cell repertoires in cytomegalovirus infection. TCRdb re-called the reads through MiXCR, storing one row per CDR3 protein. This sample has approximately 190,000 distinct CDR3 sequences; more than 9% occur once, and the top ten carry about 4.6%. Sequencing used PBMCs. The receptor source for this set is a human donor in good health (CMV status not recorded). Some clones in this sample may be carry-over from other donors' samples.

This clonotype was observed at least ten times. The chain carries TRBV10-3 and TRBJ2-7; D is undetermined. Germline CDR1 and CDR2: ENHRY and SYGVKD. This CDR3 spans 13 amino acids. Trimming took 7 bases from V and 0 from J, leaving 10 bases between them. The DNA of the CDR3 is TGTGCCATCAACCACTTGAGCTCCTACGAGCAGTACTTC. Amino acid sequence: CAINHLSSYEQYF.

Only a few counts were recorded for this clonotype. The chain couples TRBV28 to TRBJ1-5; D ambiguous. The CDR3 has 16 residues. Germline CDR1 and CDR2: MDHEN and SYDVKM. The ends were cut back, 3 bases at V and 2 bases at J, with 14 bases in the middle. CDR3: CASSFGHRGGNQPQHF. The CDR3 DNA reads TGTGCCAGCAGTTTTGGGCACAGAGGTGGCAATCAGCCCCAGCATTTT. Full variable domain (rest looked up from reference TRBV28 and TRBJ1-5): DVKVTQSSRYLVKRTGEKVFLECVQDMDHENMFWYRQDPGLGLRLIYFSYDVKMKEKGDIPEGYSVSREKKERFSLILESASTNQTSMYLCASSFGHRGGNQPQHFGDGTRLSIL.

This clonotype was counted ten times or more. The chain employs TRBV7-2 and TRBJ2-1, with 7 bases fitting TRBD2. Germline lookup yields CDR1 SGHTA and CDR2 FQGNSA. This CDR3 has 15 residues. After removal of 3 bases from V and 6 bases from J, the junction contained 8 bases not matched to a gene. Written as DNA, the CDR3 is TGTGCCAGCAGCTTGAGCGGGATTGGCCCCAATGAGCAGTTCTTC. Translation gives CASSLSGIGPNEQFF.

Ten or more counts support this clonotype. Since a much larger clone is just one base distant, this may be a read error. The chain has TRBV11-3 and TRBJ2-7; 11 bases are a match to TRBD2. Germline V gene data show CDR1 as SGHNT and CDR2 as YENEEA. V lost 5 bases to trimming and J lost 0 bases; unmatched junction nucleotides: 3. This CDR3 contains 15 residues. The CDR3: CASSKTSGDSYEQYF. The CDR3 DNA reads TGTGCCAGCAGCAAGACTAGCGGGGACTCCTACGAGCAGTACTTC.

This clonotype came up many times. The chain has TRBV7-2 and TRBJ1-5; possible D gene TRBD1, 5 bases. There are 13 residues in the CDR3. Germline loops: CDR1 SGHTA, CDR2 FQGNSA. The V end was cut by 6 bases, the J end by 4 bases, with 10 bases between. Written as DNA, the CDR3 is TGTGCCAGCAGACCGCAGGGTAATCAGCCCCAGCATTTT. Translating it yields CASRPQGNQPQHF.

On this clonotype itself: With a much larger clone just one base away, this may be a read error. The chain joins TRBV6-8 to TRBJ1-5; 10 bases are shared with TRBD1. The CDR3 totals 20 residues. Germline V gives CDR1 MNHGY, CDR2 SAAAGT. V shed 2 bases, J shed 4 bases, and the junction held 17 bases outside the gene matches. Here the CDR3 reads CASSYTPGQGSYVLNQPQHF. Written as DNA, the CDR3 is TGTGCCAGCAGTTACACTCCGGGACAGGGGTCGTACGTGTTAAATCAGCCCCAGCATTTT.

There are many counts of this clonotype. This chain links TRBV19 with TRBJ2-3; 8 nucleotides agree with TRBD2. Germline trimming cut 5 bases from V and 1 base from J; bases unmatched to any gene: 2. Germline V CDR1 and CDR2: LNHDA, SQIVND (reference sequence). The CDR3 loop spans 14 amino acids. The CDR3 is CASSQAGGTDTQYF. DNA of the CDR3: TGTGCCAGTAGTCAAGCGGGGGGCACAGATACGCAGTATTTT.

This chain links TRBV7-2 with TRBJ2-7, with 8 bases that match TRBD2. The CDR3 length is 17 residues. V dropped 5 bases and J dropped 0; count of bases not matched to a gene: 12. The V gene's germline CDR1 is SGHTA and CDR2 FQGNSA. The CDR3 is CASSPRGGLLSSYEQYF. As DNA, the CDR3 is TGTGCCAGCAGCCCCCGGGGGGGACTCCTGAGCTCCTACGAGCAGTACTTC.

The chain joins TRBV19 to TRBJ2-1, with D hard to call. The CDR3 sequence is 15 residues long. Germline V gives CDR1 LNHDA, CDR2 SQIVND (reference sequence). The V and J ends lost 5 bases and 3 bases respectively, with 14 bases between them. This chain's CDR3 is CASSRAVRNYNEQFF. CDR3 coding DNA: TGTGCCAGTAGTCGCGCCGTCCGTAACTACAATGAGCAGTTCTTC.

The table lists this clonotype with a few counts. V is TRBV29-1 and J is TRBJ1-5; 7 bases are shared with TRBD1. Germline lookup yields CDR1 SQVTM and CDR2 ANQGSEA. The CDR3 totals 13 residues. J gave up 6 bases and V 3 bases, and 5 bases lay outside the gene matches. The CDR3 region has the DNA TGCAGCGTTGAGCAGGGGGACGGTCAGCCCCAGCATTTT. Its protein product is CSVEQGDGQPQHF.

This clonotype was picked up many times. V gene TRBV6-2 or TRBV6-3 combines with J gene TRBJ2-3; D possibly matches TRBD1 or TRBD2 (5 bases each). Germline V gene lookup returns CDR1 MNHEY and CDR2 SVGEGT. This CDR3 comprises 18 residues. V lost 1 base, J lost 1 base, and 18 bases lay in between. The CDR3 DNA follows: TGTGCCAGCAGTTACTTGGGGCCCGGGGCTTCCGGCACAGATACGCAGTATTTT. The encoded protein is CASSYLGPGASGTDTQYF.

This clonotype has only a few counts. The V gene is TRBV19, the J gene TRBJ2-1; 11 nucleotides agree with TRBD2. This CDR3 spans 16 amino acids. The germline V gene has CDR1 LNHDA and CDR2 SQIVND (reference sequence). With 11 bases clipped from V and 4 bases from J, the junction kept 13 bases outside the gene matches. CDR3 in DNA: TGTGCCTGCAGTAGTATCTTAGCGGGGGGGTACAATGAGCAGTTCTTC. Amino acids: CACSSILAGGYNEQFF.

The chain joins TRBV7-3 to TRBJ2-1, with 9 bases fitting TRBD2. This CDR3 has 16 residues. The V and J ends lost 5 bases and 10 bases, in that order; junction bases with no gene match: 15. The germline CDR1 and CDR2 sequences are SGHTA and FQGTGA. Written as DNA, the CDR3 is TGTGCCAGCAGCCCCGGGGCGGGAGGGGTGAATTTGGAGCAGTTCTTC. Amino acids: CASSPGAGGVNLEQFF.

This clonotype was recorded a few times. The chain combines TRBV10-3 with TRBJ2-2; no reliable D call. The germline gives CDR1 ENHRY, CDR2 SYGVKD. CDR3 length: 13 residues. The germline V and J ends were trimmed by 0 bases and 6 bases, with 5 bases remaining between them. The CDR3 region is CAISESGAGELFF. Here the CDR3 DNA reads TGTGCCATCAGTGAGTCTGGGGCCGGGGAGCTGTTTTTT.

Here the CDR3 reads CSARDGREQYF. For the CDR3, the DNA is TGCAGTGCTCGCGATGGTAGGGAGCAGTACTTC. This chain joins TRBV20-1 and TRBJ2-7; D unresolved. V was trimmed by 5 bases and J by 7 bases, leaving 12 bases between them. Germline V gene sequence: CDR1 DFQATT, CDR2 SNEGSKA (reference sequence). This CDR3 has 11 amino acids.

This clonotype was recorded at least ten times. CDR3 nucleotides: TGTGCCAGCAGCTTGCTGAGAGGGAACACTGAAGCTTTCTTT. Translation gives CASSLLRGNTEAFF. The chain uses TRBV7-9 and TRBJ1-1; no clear D. Germline CDR1 and CDR2: SEHNR and FQNEAQ (reference sequence). This CDR3 has 14 residues. V lost 3 bases and J lost 1, with 9 bases in between.

The CDR3 is CASSLAPSGGRYEQYF. DNA of the CDR3: TGCGCCAGCAGCTTGGCACCTAGCGGGGGGCGCTACGAGCAGTACTTC. V gene TRBV5-1 combines with J gene TRBJ2-7; 11 bases match TRBD2. Per germline, CDR1 SGHRS and CDR2 YFSETQ. J lost 3 bases, V lost 0 bases, and 5 bases had no gene match. The CDR3 is made up of 16 amino acids.

The table lists this clonotype with many counts. V and J are TRBV7-9 and TRBJ1-2; possibly TRBD1 for D (6 bases). Trimming took 4 bases from V and 3 from J, leaving 12 bases between them. CDR3 length: 14 residues. CDR1 SEHNR and CDR2 FQNEAQ come from the germline V gene (reference sequence). The CDR3 bases are TGTGCCAGCAGCTCCGGACAGCTTCACTATGGCTACACCTTC. Amino acid sequence: CASSSGQLHYGYTF.

This clonotype was recorded a few times. This chain uses TRBV7-9 with TRBJ2-6; D remains ambiguous. The CDR3 length is 13 residues. Germline V lookup: CDR1 SEHNR, CDR2 FQNEAQ (reference sequence). V shed 7 bases and J shed 0 bases, with 4 bases lying between them. CDR3 protein: CASTPSGANVLTF. The CDR3 bases are TGTGCCAGCACCCCCTCTGGGGCCAACGTCCTGACTTTC.

This clonotype was recorded at least ten times. The CDR3 nucleotides read TGTGCCAGCAGCTTGGGAGCGCTAGCCAAAAACATTCAGTACTTC. Protein: CASSLGALAKNIQYF. The genes are TRBV5-6 and TRBJ2-4; D call uncertain. Trimming cost V 0 bases and J 0 bases, with 7 bases left between them. CDR3 size: 15 residues. The germline gives CDR1 SGHDT, CDR2 YYEEEE.

This clonotype was found a few times. The chain uses TRBV28 and TRBJ1-1; D gene ambiguous. Germline-derived CDR1 and CDR2 are MDHEN and SYDVKM. Trimming took off 5 bases at V and 4 bases at J, with 8 bases between the two ends. The CDR3 contains 12 residues. The CDR3 spells CASSRPPTEAFF. Here the CDR3 DNA reads TGTGCCAGCAGTCGCCCCCCCACTGAAGCTTTCTTT.

This clonotype came up many times. This rearrangement joins TRBV12-3 or TRBV12-4 to TRBJ1-1, with no clear D. Deletions cut 6 bases from V and 6 bases from J, with 11 bases between. This CDR3 is built from 12 residues. CDR3 DNA: TGTGCCAGCAGAACCCGTTCCTCTGAAGCTTTCTTT. As protein: CASRTRSSEAFF.